This T cell receptor beta chain emerged from a study of brain T cells in children with intractable seizures (dated by TCRdb to the early 2020s). General notes on the study: A NanoString immunology panel was first used to screen resected brain tissue from roughly 52 pediatric epilepsy surgery cases for immune gene transcripts. Among the approximately twelve selected surgery cases, eight also had pre-surgery blood sequenced, leaving four with brain tissue only.

Read against the paper, the sample's time point label means: blood from clinic visit 5 months post-surgery; TSC patient then seizure free. The surgery cases that showed the highest brain T cell transcript signatures were chosen for TCR beta chain sequencing of brain tissue, and of blood when it was available. Before surgery, the patients had been given at least one anti-epileptic drug. TCR-sequenced patients were children with drug-resistant epilepsy due to tuberous sclerosis complex, focal cortical dysplasia, Rasmussen encephalitis or hemimegalencephaly. Bulk genomic DNA was isolated from unsorted brain tissue and whole blood using the Monarch genomic DNA purification kit. The immunoSEQ assay was applied to genomic DNA to generate the TCR beta chain sequences. The paper's data handling went like this. CDR3 sequences that did not begin with the conserved framework cysteine at position 104 were removed by hand. Clonality was calculated as one minus the normalized Shannon's Diversity Index, with values ranging from 0 (maximal diversity) to 1 (oligoclonal). Differences in the frequency of the same CDR3 between samples, such as brain versus blood, were assessed with chi-squared comparison-of-proportions tests. Public clonotypes were identified by searching immuneACCESS, and similarity to known antiviral clonotypes was assessed with the VDJdb browser. This immuneACCESS table, as held by TCRdb, lists in-frame sequences with V and J called but not all clones. Of the missing ones, under half trace to an unresolved V gene in checked studies; the others have no known cause. V, J and clone size are taken as reported in that table, and D and trimming were inferred from the DNA itself. In this sample the table shows under 400,000 clones, over 85% of which occur a single time. The ten largest account for around 5% of the sample.

CDR1 and CDR2 were assigned from the germline V gene as ENHRY and SYGVKD. The CDR3 numbers 12 residues from cysteine through phenylalanine. CDR3 DNA only is kept here, 36 bases in frame from base 1. Cut back by 10 bases and 1 base, the V and J ends lie 7 bases apart. Beyond this particular receptor, the publication reports: The patients' HCMV serostatus was not known, and viral specificity was inferred solely from CDR3 sequence similarity. Because pre- and post-surgery blood were sequenced to different depths, clones absent from the pre-surgery sample may reflect undersampling.

A remark on this clone: Its antigen remains unidentified. The input lacks base qualities; no much larger clone sits a single base away.

The rearrangement joined TRBV10-3 to TRBJ2-2; the D gene cannot be resolved reliably. This sequence was found in a boy in the first two years of life with tuberous sclerosis and intractable seizures. Sequencing used peripheral blood, obtained 5 to 6 months after surgery. DNA sequence: TGTGCCACCAGGATGAACACCGGGGAGCTGTTTTTT. Translated, this is CATRMNTGELFF.